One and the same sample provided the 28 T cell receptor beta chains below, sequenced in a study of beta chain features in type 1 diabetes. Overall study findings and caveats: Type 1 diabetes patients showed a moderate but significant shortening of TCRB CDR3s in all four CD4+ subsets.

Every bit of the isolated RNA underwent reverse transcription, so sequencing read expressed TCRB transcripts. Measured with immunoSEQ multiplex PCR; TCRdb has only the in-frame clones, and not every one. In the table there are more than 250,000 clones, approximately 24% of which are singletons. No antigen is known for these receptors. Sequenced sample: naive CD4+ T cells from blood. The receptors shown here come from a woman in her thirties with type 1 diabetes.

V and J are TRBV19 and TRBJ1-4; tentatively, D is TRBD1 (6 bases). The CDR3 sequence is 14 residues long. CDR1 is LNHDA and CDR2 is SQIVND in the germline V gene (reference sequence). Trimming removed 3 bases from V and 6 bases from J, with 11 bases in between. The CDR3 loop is CASSIRRQDEKLFF. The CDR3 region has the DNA TGTGCCAGTAGTATTCGACGACAGGATGAAAAACTGTTTTTT.

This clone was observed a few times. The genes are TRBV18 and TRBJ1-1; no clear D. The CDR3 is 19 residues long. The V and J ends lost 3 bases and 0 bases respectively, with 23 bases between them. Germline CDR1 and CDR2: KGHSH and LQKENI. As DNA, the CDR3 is TGTGCCAGCTCACCCTTCAATCTCCGGAGTGGAGCCATGAACACTGAAGCTTTCTTT. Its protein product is CASSPFNLRSGAMNTEAFF.

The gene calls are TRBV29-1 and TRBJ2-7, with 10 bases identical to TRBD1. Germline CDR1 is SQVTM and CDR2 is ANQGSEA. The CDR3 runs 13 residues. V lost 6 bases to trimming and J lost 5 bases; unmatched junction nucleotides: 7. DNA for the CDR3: TGCAGCGTCACCGGGACAGGGGCAAACGAGCAGTACTTC. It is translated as CSVTGTGANEQYF.

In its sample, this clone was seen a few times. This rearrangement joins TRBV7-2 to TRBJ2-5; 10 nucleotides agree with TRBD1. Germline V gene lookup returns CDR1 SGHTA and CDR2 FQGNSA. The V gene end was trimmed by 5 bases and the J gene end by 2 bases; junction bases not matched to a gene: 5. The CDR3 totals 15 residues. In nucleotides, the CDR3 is TGTGCCAGCAGCCGCCGGGACAGGGGACAAGAGACCCAGTACTTC. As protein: CASSRRDRGQETQYF.

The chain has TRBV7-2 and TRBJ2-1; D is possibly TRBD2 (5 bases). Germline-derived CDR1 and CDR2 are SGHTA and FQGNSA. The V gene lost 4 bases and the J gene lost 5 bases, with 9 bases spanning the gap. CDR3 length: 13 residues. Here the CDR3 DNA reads TGTGCCAGCAGCTATGACTACCACAATGAGCAGTTCTTC. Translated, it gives CASSYDYHNEQFF. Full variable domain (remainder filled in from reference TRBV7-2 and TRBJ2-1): GAGVSQSPSNKVTEKGKDVELRCDPISGHTALYWYRQSLGQGLEFLIYFQGNSAPDKSGLPSDRFSAERTGGSVSTLTIQRTQQEDSAVYLCASSYDYHNEQFFGPGTRLTVL.

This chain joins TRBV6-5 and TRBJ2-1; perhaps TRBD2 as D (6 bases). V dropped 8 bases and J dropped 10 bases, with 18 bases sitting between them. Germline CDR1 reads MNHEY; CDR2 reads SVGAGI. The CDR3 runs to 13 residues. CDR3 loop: CASVSTQTSEQFF. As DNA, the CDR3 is TGTGCCAGCGTGTCGACCCAAACTAGCGAGCAGTTCTTC.

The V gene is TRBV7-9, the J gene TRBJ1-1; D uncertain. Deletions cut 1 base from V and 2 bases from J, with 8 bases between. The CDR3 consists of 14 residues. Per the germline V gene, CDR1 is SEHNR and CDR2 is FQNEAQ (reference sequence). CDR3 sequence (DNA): TGTGCCAGCAGCTTAGAATGGCTCAACACTGAAGCTTTCTTT. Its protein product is CASSLEWLNTEAFF.

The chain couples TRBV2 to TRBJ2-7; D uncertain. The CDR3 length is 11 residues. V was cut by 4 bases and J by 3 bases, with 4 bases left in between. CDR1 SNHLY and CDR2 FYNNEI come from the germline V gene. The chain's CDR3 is CASSAVYEQYF. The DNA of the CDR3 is TGTGCCAGCAGTGCCGTCTACGAGCAGTACTTC.

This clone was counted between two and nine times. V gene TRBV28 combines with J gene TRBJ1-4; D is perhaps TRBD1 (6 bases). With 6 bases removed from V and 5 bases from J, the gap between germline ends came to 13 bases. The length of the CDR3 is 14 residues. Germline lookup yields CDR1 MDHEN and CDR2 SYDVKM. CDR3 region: CASRQGGSNEKLFF. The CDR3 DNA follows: TGTGCCAGCAGACAGGGCGGGTCGAATGAAAAACTGTTTTTT.

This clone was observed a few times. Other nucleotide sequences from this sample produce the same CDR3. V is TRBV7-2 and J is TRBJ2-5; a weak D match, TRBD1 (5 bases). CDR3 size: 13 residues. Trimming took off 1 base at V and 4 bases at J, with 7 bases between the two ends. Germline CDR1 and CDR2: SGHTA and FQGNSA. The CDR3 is CASSLGQGETQYF. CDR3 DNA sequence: TGTGCCAGCAGCTTAGGCCAGGGAGAGACCCAGTACTTC.

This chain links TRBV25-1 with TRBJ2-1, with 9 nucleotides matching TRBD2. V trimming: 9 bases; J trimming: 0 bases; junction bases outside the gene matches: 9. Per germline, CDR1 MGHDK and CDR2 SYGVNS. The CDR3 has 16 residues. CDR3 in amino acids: CASTPRSGSSYNEQFF. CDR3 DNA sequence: TGTGCCAGTACGCCCCGTAGCGGGAGCTCCTACAATGAGCAGTTCTTC.

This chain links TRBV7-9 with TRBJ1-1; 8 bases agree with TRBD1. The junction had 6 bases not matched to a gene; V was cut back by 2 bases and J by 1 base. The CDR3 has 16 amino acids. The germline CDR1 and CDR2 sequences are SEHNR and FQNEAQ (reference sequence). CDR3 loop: CASSLRRTGGNTEAFF. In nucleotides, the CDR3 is TGTGCCAGCAGCTTACGGCGAACAGGGGGGAACACTGAAGCTTTCTTT.

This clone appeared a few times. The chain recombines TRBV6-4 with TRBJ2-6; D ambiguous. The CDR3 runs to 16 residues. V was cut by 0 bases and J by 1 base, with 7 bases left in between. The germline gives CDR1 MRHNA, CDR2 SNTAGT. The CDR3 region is CASSDSAGSGANVLTF. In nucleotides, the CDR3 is TGTGCCAGCAGTGACTCGGCCGGGTCTGGGGCCAACGTCCTGACTTTC.

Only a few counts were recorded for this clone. CDR3 coding DNA: TGTGCCAGCTCACCCGGTGGGGGCCAGACTGAAGCTTTCTTT. This translates into CASSPGGGQTEAFF. The chain joins TRBV18 to TRBJ1-1, with a possible D match to TRBD1 (6 bases). This CDR3 is built from 14 residues. V was trimmed by 3 bases and J by 5 bases, leaving 13 bases between them. CDR1 KGHSH and CDR2 LQKENI come from the germline V gene.

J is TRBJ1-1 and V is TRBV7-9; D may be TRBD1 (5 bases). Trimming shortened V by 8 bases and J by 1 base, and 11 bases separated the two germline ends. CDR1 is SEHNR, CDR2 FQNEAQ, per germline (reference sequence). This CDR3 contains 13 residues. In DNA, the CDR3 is TGTGCCAGCGTACGAACAGGGAACACTGAAGCTTTCTTT. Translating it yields CASVRTGNTEAFF.

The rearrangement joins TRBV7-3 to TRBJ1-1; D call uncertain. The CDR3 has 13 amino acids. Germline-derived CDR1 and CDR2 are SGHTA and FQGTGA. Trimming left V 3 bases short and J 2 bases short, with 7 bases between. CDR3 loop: CASSFTANTEAFF. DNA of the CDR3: TGTGCCAGCAGCTTTACAGCTAACACTGAAGCTTTCTTT.

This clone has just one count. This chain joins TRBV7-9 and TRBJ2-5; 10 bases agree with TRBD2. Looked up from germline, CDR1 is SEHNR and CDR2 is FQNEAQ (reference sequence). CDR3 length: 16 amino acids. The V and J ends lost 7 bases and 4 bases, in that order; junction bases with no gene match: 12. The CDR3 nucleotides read TGTGCCAGCACCTTCCCGTCGGGACTAGCGTTAGAGACCCAGTACTTC. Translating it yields CASTFPSGLALETQYF.

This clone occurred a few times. CDR3 coding DNA: TGCAGCGTGATACAGGGCCATGAGCAGTTCTTC. It translates to CSVIQGHEQFF. This sequence joins TRBV29-1 and TRBJ2-1, with TRBD1 as a possible D gene (6 bases). This CDR3 has 11 amino acids. Germline CDR1 and CDR2: SQVTM and ANQGSEA. Between the trimmed V and J ends, which lost 6 bases and 8 bases, there was a span of 11 bases.

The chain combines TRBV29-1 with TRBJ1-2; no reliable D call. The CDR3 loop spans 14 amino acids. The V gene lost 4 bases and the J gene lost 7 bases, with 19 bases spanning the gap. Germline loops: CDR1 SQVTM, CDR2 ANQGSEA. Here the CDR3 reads CSVGPRTGIFGYTF. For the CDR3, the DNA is TGCAGCGTTGGACCCCGGACGGGGATTTTTGGCTACACCTTC.

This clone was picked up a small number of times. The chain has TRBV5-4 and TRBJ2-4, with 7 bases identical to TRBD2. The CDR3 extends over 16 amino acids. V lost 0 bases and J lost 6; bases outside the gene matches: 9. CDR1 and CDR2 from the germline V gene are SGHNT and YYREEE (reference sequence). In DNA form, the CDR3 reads TGTGCCAGCAGCTTGGCTGGCGGGAGCGTGACAAACATTCAGTACTTC. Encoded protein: CASSLAGGSVTNIQYF.

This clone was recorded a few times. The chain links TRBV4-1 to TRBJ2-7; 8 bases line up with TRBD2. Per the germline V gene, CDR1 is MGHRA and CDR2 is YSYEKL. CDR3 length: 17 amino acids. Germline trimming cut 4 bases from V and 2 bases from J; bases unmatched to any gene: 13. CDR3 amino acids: CASSRRRGGDKAYEQYF. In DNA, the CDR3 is TGCGCCAGCAGCCGAAGACGGGGGGGGGACAAAGCCTACGAGCAGTACTTC.

This CDR3 reads CASSFDYPTRGSYNEQFF. As DNA, the CDR3 is TGTGCCAGCAGCTTCGACTACCCGACTAGAGGGTCCTACAATGAGCAGTTCTTC. The chain couples TRBV11-1 to TRBJ2-1, with D possibly being TRBD2 (6 bases). This CDR3 has 18 amino acids. Germline V CDR1 and CDR2: SGHAT, FQDESV (reference sequence). V lost 3 bases and J lost 1, with 19 bases in between.

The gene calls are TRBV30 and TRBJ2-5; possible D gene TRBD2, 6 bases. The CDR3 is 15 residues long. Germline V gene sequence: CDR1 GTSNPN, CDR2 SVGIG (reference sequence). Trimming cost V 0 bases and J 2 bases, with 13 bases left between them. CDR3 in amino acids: CAWSVPPGEQETQYF. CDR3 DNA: TGTGCCTGGAGTGTACCACCGGGAGAGCAAGAGACCCAGTACTTC.

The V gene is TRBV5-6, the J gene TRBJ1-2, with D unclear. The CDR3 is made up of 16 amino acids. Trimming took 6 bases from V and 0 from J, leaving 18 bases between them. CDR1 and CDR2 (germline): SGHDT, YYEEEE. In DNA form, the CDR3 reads TGTGCCAGCACCATCAGCCCGGGGTCTGCTAACTATGGCTACACCTTC. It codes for CASTISPGSANYGYTF.

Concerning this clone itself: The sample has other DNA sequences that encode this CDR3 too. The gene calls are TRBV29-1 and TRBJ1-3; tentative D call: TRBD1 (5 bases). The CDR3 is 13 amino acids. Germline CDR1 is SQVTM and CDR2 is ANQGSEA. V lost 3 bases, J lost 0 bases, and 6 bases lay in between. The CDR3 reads CSVEGGSGNTIYF. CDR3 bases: TGCAGCGTTGAGGGGGGCTCTGGAAACACCATATATTTT.

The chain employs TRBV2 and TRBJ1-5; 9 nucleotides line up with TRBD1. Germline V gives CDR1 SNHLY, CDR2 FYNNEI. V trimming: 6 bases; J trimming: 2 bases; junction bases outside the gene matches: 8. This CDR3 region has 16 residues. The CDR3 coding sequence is TGTGCCAGCAGCGAACAGGGGGCGGTAGGCAATCAGCCCCAGCATTTT. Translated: CASSEQGAVGNQPQHF.

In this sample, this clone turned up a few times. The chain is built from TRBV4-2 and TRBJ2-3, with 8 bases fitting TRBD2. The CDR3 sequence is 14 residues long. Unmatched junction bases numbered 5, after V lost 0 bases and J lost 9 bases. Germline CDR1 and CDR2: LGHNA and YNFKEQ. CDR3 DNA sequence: TGTGCCAGCAGCCAAGATCCCATAGCGGGGACGCAGTATTTT. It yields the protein CASSQDPIAGTQYF.

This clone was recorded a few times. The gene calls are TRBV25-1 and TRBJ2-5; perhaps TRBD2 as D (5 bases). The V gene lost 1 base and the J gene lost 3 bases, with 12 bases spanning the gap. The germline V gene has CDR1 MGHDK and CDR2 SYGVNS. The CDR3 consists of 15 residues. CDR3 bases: TGTGCCAGCAGTGAATTGCCGGGGAGAAAAGAGACCCAGTACTTC. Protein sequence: CASSELPGRKETQYF.